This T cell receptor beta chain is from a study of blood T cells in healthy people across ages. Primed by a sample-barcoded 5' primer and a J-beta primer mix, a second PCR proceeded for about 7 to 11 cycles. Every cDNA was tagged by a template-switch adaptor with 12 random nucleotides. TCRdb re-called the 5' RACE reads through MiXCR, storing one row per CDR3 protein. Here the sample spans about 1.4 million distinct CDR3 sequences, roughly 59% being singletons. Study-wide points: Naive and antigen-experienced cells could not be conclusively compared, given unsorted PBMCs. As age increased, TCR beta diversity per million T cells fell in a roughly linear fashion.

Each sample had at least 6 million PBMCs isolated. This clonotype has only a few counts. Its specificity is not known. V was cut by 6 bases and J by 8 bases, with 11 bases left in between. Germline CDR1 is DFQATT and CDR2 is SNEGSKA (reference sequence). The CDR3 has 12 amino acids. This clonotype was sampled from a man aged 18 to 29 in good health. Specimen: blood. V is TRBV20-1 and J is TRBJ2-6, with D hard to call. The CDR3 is CSAILEPNVLTF. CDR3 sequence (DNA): TGCAGTGCCATCTTGGAGCCCAACGTCCTGACTTTC.